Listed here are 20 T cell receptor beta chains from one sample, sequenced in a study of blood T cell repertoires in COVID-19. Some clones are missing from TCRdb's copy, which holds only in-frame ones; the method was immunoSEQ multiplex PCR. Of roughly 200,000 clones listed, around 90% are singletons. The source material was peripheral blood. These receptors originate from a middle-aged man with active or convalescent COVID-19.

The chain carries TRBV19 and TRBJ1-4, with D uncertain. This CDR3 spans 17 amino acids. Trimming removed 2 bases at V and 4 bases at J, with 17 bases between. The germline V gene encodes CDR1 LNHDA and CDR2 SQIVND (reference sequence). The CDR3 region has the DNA TGTGCCAGTAGTATACGATCGGTCCGGGGTCGTAATGAAAAACTGTTTTTT. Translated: CASSIRSVRGRNEKLFF.

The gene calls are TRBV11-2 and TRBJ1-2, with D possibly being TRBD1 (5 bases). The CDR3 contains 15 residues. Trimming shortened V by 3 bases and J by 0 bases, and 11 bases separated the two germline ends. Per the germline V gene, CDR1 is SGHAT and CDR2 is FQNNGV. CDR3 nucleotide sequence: TGTGCCAGCAGCTTTTCAGGGATAGCTAACTATGGCTACACCTTC. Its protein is CASSFSGIANYGYTF.

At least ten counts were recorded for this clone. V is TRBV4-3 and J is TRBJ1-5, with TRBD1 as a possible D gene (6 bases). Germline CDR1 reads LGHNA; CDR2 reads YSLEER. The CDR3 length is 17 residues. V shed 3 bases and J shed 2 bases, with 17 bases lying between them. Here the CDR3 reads CASSQETGGWGNQPQHF. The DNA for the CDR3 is TGCGCCAGCAGCCAGGAGACAGGAGGTTGGGGCAATCAGCCCCAGCATTTT.

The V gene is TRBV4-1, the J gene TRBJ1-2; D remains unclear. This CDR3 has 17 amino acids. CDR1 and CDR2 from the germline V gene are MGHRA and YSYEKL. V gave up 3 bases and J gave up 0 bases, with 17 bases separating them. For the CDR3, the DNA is TGCGCCAGCAGCCACACTTTGACCGCACTAGCTAACTATGGCTACACCTTC. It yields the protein CASSHTLTALANYGYTF.

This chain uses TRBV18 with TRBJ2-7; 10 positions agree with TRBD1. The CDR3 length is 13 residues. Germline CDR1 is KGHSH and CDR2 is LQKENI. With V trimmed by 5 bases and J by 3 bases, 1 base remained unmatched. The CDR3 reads CASSGTGVYEQYF. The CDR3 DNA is TGTGCCAGCTCAGGGACAGGGGTCTACGAGCAGTACTTC.

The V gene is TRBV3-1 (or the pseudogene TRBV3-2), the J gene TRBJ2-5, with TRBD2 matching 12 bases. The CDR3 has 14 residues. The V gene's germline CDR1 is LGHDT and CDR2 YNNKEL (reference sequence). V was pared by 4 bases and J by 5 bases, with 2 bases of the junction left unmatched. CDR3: CASSPGTSGETQYF. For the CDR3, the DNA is TGTGCCAGCAGCCCCGGGACTAGCGGGGAGACCCAGTACTTC.

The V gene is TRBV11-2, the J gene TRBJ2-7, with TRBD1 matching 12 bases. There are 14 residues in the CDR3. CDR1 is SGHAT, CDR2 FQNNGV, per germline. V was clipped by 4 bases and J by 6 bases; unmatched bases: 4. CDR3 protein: CASSYPGQGAEQYF. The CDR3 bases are TGTGCCAGCAGCTACCCGGGACAGGGGGCCGAGCAGTACTTC.

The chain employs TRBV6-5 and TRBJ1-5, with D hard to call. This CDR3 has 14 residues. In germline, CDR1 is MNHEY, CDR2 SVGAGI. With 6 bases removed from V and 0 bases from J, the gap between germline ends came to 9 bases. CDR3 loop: CASRQANSNQPQHF. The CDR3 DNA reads TGTGCCAGCAGGCAGGCGAATAGCAATCAGCCCCAGCATTTT.

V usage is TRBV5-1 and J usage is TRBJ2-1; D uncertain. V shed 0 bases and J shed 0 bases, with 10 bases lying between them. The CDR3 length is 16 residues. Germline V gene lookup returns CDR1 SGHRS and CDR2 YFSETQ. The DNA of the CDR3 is TGCGCCAGCAGCTTGGACTTTACCGGCTCCTACAATGAGCAGTTCTTC. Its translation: CASSLDFTGSYNEQFF.

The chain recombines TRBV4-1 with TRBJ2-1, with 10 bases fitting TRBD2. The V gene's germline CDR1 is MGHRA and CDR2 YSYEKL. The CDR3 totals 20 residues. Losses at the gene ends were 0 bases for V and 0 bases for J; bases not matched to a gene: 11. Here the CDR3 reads CASSQEPSGGQTVSYNEQFF. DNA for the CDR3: TGCGCCAGCAGCCAAGAACCTAGCGGGGGCCAAACTGTCTCCTACAATGAGCAGTTCTTC.

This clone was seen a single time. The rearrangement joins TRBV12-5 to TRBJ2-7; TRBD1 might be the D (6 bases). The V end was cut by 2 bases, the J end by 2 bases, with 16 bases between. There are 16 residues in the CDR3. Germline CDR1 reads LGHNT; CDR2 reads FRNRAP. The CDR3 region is CASGLIRGSLPYEQYF. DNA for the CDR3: TGTGCTAGTGGTTTGATCAGGGGTTCTTTACCCTACGAGCAGTACTTC.

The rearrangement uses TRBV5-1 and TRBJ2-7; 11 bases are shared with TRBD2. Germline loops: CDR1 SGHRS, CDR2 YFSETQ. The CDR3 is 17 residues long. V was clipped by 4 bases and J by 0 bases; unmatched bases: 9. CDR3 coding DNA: TGCGCCAGCAGCCACGGACTAGCGGGCGCAAGCTCCTACGAGCAGTACTTC. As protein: CASSHGLAGASSYEQYF.

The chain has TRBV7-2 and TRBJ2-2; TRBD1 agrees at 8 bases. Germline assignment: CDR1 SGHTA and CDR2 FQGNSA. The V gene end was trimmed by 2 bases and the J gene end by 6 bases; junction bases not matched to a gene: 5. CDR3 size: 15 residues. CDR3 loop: CASSLSTGVSGELFF. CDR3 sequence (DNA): TGTGCCAGCAGCTTATCGACAGGGGTTTCCGGGGAGCTGTTTTTT.

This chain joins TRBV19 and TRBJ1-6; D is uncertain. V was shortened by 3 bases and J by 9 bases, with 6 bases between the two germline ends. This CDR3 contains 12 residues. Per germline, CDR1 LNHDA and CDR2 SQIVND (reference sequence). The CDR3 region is CASSISSSPLHF. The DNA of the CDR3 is TGTGCCAGTAGTATCTCGAGTTCACCCCTCCACTTT.

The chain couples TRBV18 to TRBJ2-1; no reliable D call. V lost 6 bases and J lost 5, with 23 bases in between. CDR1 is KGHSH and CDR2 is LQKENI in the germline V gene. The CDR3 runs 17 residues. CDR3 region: CASSENLEVRGNNEQFF. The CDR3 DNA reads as TGTGCCAGCTCCGAAAACCTAGAGGTGAGAGGAAACAATGAGCAGTTCTTC.

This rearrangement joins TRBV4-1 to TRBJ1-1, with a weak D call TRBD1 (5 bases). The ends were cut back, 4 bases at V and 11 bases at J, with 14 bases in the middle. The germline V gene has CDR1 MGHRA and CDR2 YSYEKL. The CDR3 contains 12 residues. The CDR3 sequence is CASSPLGGEAFF. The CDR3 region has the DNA TGCGCCAGCAGCCCCCTCGGAGGGGAGGCTTTCTTT.

The CDR3 DNA sequence: TGTGCCTGGAGCGACATGGCAGGAAACACCATATATTTT. Translation: CAWSDMAGNTIYF. The chain uses TRBV30 and TRBJ1-3; D gene uncertain. Germline V gene lookup returns CDR1 GTSNPN and CDR2 SVGIG (reference sequence). The V gene lost 3 bases and the J gene lost 4 bases, with 10 bases spanning the gap. CDR3 length: 13 amino acids.

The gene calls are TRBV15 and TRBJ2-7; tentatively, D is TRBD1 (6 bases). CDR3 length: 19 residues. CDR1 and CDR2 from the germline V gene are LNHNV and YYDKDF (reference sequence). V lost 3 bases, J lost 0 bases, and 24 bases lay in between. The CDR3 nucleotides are TGTGCCACCAGCAGGAGCCTACACCGACACAGACAGGTCTCCTACGAGCAGTACTTC. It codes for CATSRSLHRHRQVSYEQYF.

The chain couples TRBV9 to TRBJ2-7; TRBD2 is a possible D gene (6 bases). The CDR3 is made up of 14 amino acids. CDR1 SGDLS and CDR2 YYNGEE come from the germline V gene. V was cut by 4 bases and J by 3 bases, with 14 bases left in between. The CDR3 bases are TGTGCCAGCAGCCCAAAGGCTAGCGTCTACGAGCAGTACTTC. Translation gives CASSPKASVYEQYF.

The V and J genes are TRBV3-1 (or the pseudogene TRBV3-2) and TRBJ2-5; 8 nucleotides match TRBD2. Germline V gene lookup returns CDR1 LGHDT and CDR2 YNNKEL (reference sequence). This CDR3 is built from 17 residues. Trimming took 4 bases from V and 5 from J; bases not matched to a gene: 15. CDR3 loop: CASSPPGPAGAFETQYF. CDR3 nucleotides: TGTGCCAGCAGCCCCCCCGGCCCAGCGGGGGCTTTTGAGACCCAGTACTTC.